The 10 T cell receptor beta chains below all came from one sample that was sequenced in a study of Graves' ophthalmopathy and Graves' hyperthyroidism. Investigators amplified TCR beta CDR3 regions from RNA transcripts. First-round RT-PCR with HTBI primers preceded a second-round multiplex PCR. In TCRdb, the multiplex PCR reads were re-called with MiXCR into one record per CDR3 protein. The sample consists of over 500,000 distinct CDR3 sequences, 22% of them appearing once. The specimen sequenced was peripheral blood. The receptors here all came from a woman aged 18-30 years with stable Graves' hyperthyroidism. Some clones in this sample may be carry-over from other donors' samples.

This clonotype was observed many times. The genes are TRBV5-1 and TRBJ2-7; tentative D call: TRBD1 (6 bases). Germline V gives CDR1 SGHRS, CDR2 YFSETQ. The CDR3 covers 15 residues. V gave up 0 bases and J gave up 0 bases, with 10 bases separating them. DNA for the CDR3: TGCGCCAGCAGCTTGGGACAGGAAGCCTCCTACGAGCAGTACTTC. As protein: CASSLGQEASYEQYF.

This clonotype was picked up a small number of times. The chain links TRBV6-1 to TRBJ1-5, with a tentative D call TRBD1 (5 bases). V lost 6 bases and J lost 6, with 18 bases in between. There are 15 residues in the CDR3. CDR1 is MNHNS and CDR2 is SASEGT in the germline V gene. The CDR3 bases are TGTGCCAGCAGCCCCCGGGACGGGGGTCGTCAGCCCCAGCATTTT. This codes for CASSPRDGGRQPQHF.

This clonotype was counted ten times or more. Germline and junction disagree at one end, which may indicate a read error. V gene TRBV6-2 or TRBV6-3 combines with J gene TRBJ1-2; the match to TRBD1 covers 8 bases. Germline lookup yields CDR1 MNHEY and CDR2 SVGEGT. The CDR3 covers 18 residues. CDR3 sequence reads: CASSYRRGRGHGNYDYTF. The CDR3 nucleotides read TGTGCCAGCAGTTACAGGAGAGGCAGGGGGCATGGGAACTATGACTACACCTTC.

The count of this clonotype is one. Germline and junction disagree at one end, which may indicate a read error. CDR3 bases: TGCAGCGTTGGTCCCCTAACAGACTTC. Its translation: CSVGPLTDF. V usage is TRBV29-1 and J usage is TRBJ2-5; D unresolved. CDR3 length: 9 residues. The germline CDR1 and CDR2 sequences are SQVTM and ANQGSEA.

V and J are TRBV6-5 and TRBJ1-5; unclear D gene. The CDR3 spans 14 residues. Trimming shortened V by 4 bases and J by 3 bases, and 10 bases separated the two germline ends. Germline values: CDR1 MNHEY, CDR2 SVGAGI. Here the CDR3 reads CASSSDGFNQPQHF. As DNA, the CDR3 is TGTGCCAGCAGTTCCGACGGATTCAATCAGCCCCAGCATTTT.

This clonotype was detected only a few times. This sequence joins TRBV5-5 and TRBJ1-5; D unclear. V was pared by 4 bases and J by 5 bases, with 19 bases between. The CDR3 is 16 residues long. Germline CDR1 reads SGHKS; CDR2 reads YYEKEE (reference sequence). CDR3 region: CASSPKVRREDQPQHF. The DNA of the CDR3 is TGTGCCAGCAGCCCCAAAGTACGTCGGGAGGATCAGCCCCAGCATTTT.

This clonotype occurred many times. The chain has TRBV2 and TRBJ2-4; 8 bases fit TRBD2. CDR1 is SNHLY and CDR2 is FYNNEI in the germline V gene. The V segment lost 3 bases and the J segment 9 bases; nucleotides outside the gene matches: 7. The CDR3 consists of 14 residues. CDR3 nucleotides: TGTGCCAGCAGTGATCCTAGCGGGTCGAGCATTCAGTACTTC. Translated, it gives CASSDPSGSSIQYF.

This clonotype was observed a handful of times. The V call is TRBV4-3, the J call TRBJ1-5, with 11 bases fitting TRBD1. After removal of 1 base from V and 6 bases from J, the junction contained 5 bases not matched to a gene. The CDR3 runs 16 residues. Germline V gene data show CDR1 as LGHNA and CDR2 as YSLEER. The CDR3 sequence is CASSQAWTGGFQPQHF. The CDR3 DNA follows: TGCGCCAGCAGCCAAGCTTGGACAGGGGGCTTTCAGCCCCAGCATTTT.

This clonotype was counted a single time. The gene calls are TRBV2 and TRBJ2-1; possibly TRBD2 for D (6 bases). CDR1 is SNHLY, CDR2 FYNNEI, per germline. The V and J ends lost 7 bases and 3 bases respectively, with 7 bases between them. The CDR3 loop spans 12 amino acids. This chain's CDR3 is CASIADYNEQFF. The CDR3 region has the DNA TGTGCCAGCATAGCGGACTACAATGAGCAGTTCTTC.

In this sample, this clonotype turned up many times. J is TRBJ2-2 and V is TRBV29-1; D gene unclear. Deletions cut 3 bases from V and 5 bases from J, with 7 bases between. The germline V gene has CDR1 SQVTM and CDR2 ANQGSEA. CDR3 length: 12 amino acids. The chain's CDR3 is CSVDPGTGELFF. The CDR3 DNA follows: TGCAGCGTTGATCCCGGGACCGGGGAGCTGTTTTTT.